This is a list of T cell receptor beta chains from one sample in a study of cytomegalovirus exposure and HLA in healthy donors. Only in-frame clones appear in the TCRdb table, and some are missing; sequencing was by immunoSEQ multiplex PCR. The sample includes around 97,000 clones, 65% to 85% of them seen just once. The sample taken for sequencing was PBMCs. Source of these receptors: a man between 40 and 49 years old in good health and CMV-seropositive. Both conserved end residues are part of each CDR3. A D gene is named only where the DNA matches it firmly. Expanded clones get a size class; other rows say once, few or many, or leave the size out.

cdr3_nt	cdr3_aa	d_call	v_call	j_call	clone_size
TGTGCCAGTAACCCGAGTATGAACACTGAAGCTTTCTTT	CASNPSMNTEAFF	-	TRBV19	TRBJ1-1	-
TGTGCCAGCAGCCCCCCGGGGGGAGAGACCCAGTACTTC	CASSPPGGETQYF	TRBD2	TRBV7-9	TRBJ2-5	-
TGTGCCATCAGTGAGAAAGACAGGGCAACGGGTGAAGCTTTCTTT	CAISEKDRATGEAFF	TRBD1	TRBV10-3	TRBJ1-1	-
TGTGCCAGCAGTGAGGGACAGTCCGCTAGCACAGATACGCAGTATTTT	CASSEGQSASTDTQYF	TRBD1	TRBV25-1	TRBJ2-3	-
TGTGCCAGCAGTTTCGGACACGGGACATCCACCGGGGAGCTGTTTTTT	CASSFGHGTSTGELFF	-	TRBV6-5	TRBJ2-2	-
TGTGCCAGCAGCCCTTCAGGGGGCCATCGGGAGACCCAGTACTTC	CASSPSGGHRETQYF	TRBD1	TRBV9	TRBJ2-5	once
TGTGCCAGCAGTGAACTAGCGGGGACCCCCGAGACCCAGTACTTC	CASSELAGTPETQYF	TRBD2	TRBV6-1	TRBJ2-5	-
TGTGCCAGCAGCGGCCGGGACAGCTCCTACGAGCAGTACTTC	CASSGRDSSYEQYF	TRBD1	TRBV9	TRBJ2-7	-
TGTGCCAGCAGCCAAGCACTAGCGGGGGCCCTTTATTTT	CASSQALAGALYF	TRBD2	TRBV4-2	TRBJ2-3	-
TGTGCCTGGGGGTGGGGGACTTTCTCTGGGGCCAACGTCCTGACTTTC	CAWGWGTFSGANVLTF	-	TRBV30	TRBJ2-6	-
TGTGCCAGTAGTATTAGCGGAGTCACTGAAGCTTTCTTT	CASSISGVTEAFF	-	TRBV19	TRBJ1-1	-
TGTGCCAGCAGCTCGACAGAGAATAGGGGCTACACCTTC	CASSSTENRGYTF	-	TRBV7-9	TRBJ1-2	-
TGTGCCAGCAGCCGGGGACAACCTCCCTACGAGCAGTACTTC	CASSRGQPPYEQYF	-	TRBV28	TRBJ2-7	-
TGTGCCAGCAACTTTCAACCGGGGGAGCAGTACTTC	CASNFQPGEQYF	-	TRBV7-9	TRBJ2-7	-
TGTGCCAGCAGTTTGGCGGGGGGTCCCTACGAGCAGTACTTC	CASSLAGGPYEQYF	TRBD2	TRBV28	TRBJ2-7	-
TGCAGCGTCGCCCAGCGCTTCAGGACAGGAGTAGCCAAAAACATTCAGTACTTC	CSVAQRFRTGVAKNIQYF	TRBD1	TRBV29-1	TRBJ2-4	-
TGTGCCAGCAGGTTTAGCGGAAACACCGGGGAGCTGTTTTTT	CASRFSGNTGELFF	-	TRBV28	TRBJ2-2	-
TGTGCCAGTAAAATGACAGGTTGGGATAGCAATCAGCCCCAGCATTTT	CASKMTGWDSNQPQHF	-	TRBV19	TRBJ1-5	-
TGCGCCAGCAGTCCGACTAGCGGGGGTCCTAAGGACGATACGCAGTATTTT	CASSPTSGGPKDDTQYF	TRBD2	TRBV4-1	TRBJ2-3	once
TGCAGCGTTGAAGCGGGACAGGGGGCGTCGGGTGGCTACACCTTC	CSVEAGQGASGGYTF	TRBD1	TRBV29-1	TRBJ1-2	-
TGCGCCAGCAGCCCCCTAGTATTAGGCAGCGGGCACTCCTACAATGAGCAGTTCTTC	CASSPLVLGSGHSYNEQFF	-	TRBV4-1	TRBJ2-1	-
TGCGCCACCGCAGCGATAGCGGGAGTGGTGGAGCAGTTCTTC	CATAAIAGVVEQFF	TRBD2	TRBV5-1	TRBJ2-1	-
TGTGCCAGCAGCTTCTCCTCATATGGACAGGGGGCGAACGGAGAGCAGTTCTTC	CASSFSSYGQGANGEQFF	TRBD1	TRBV5-8	TRBJ2-1	-
TGCGCCAGCAGTGGGGACAGATCAAACGAGCAGTACTTC	CASSGDRSNEQYF	TRBD1	TRBV10-1	TRBJ2-7	once
TGTGCCAGCAGGCCAGGGACTGGGAAAGAGACCCAGTACTTC	CASRPGTGKETQYF	-	TRBV6-1	TRBJ2-5	-
TGCGCCAGCAGCAATCCGGGACAGGGGAAGGGTATAGGTCACCAAGAGACCCAGTACTTC	CASSNPGQGKGIGHQETQYF	TRBD1	TRBV5-1	TRBJ2-5	-
TGTGCCAGCTCCCGGAGTACAGGAGGGACGATTGCAACTAATGAAAAACTGTTTTTT	CASSRSTGGTIATNEKLFF	-	TRBV18	TRBJ1-4	-
TGCGCCAGCAGTGAGTGGGGCGGGGCCAGCTCCTACAATGAGCAGTTCTTC	CASSEWGGASSYNEQFF	-	TRBV10-2	TRBJ2-1	-
TGTGCCAGCAGTTACGGGGGAGGGCGAGAGACCCAGTACTTC	CASSYGGGRETQYF	TRBD2	TRBV27	TRBJ2-5	-
TGTGCCAGCAGCGTAGCTACGAGGGATCCCTATGGCTACACCTTC	CASSVATRDPYGYTF	-	TRBV9	TRBJ1-2	once
TGCGCCAGCAGTGATCGTGTGCAGGGCATCAATCAGCCCCAGCATTTT	CASSDRVQGINQPQHF	-	TRBV10-2	TRBJ1-5	few
TGTGCCAGCAGCCAACTAGCGGGGGGGCCCGGTGAGCAGTTCTTC	CASSQLAGGPGEQFF	TRBD2	TRBV7-8	TRBJ2-1	-
TGCAGCGTTGAGCCCAACAACGTCGGGGCTTTCTTT	CSVEPNNVGAFF	-	TRBV29-1	TRBJ1-1	-
TGCGCCAGCGGGGGGGCCTATGGCTACACCTTC	CASGGAYGYTF	-	TRBV5-1	TRBJ1-2	-
TGTGCCACCCTCCCGGGGACAGTGAACACTGAAGCTTTCTTT	CATLPGTVNTEAFF	TRBD1	TRBV2	TRBJ1-1	few
TGTGCCAGCAGGCCCAGACAGGGCTCCCCCTCTGGGGCCAACGTCCTGACTTTC	CASRPRQGSPSGANVLTF	TRBD1	TRBV7-9	TRBJ2-6	once
TGTGCCTGGTCCCGCCTAGCGGGGGTCTACAATGAGCAGTTCTTC	CAWSRLAGVYNEQFF	TRBD2	TRBV30	TRBJ2-1	-
TGTGCCTGGAGCAGGGGGGCGGGCACTGAAGCTTTCTTT	CAWSRGAGTEAFF	TRBD1	TRBV30	TRBJ1-1	few
TGTGCCAGCAGTCTTCGGACAGGGGGCGGTCGGGGCTACACCTTC	CASSLRTGGGRGYTF	TRBD1	TRBV6-5	TRBJ1-2	-
TGTGCCACCAAATCCGGGACAGGGGTCGAAAAACTGTTTTTT	CATKSGTGVEKLFF	TRBD1	TRBV18	TRBJ1-4	-
TGTGCCAGCTGCCGGACAGGACTACGAGATACGCAGTATTTT	CASCRTGLRDTQYF	-	TRBV2	TRBJ2-3	-
TGTGCCAGCTACGTTGCCTTCGGGAACACTGAAGCTTTCTTT	CASYVAFGNTEAFF	-	TRBV28	TRBJ1-1	few
TGCGCCAGCACCTTGGCGACAGGGAACACCGGGGAGCTGTTTTTT	CASTLATGNTGELFF	-	TRBV5-1	TRBJ2-2	-
TGTGCCAGTAGTATTGGAGGACTAGCGGGATCAGATACGCAGTATTTT	CASSIGGLAGSDTQYF	TRBD2	TRBV19	TRBJ2-3	-